Following are 9 T cell receptor beta chains from one sample sequenced in a study of T cell repertoires in cytomegalovirus infection. MiXCR, run by TCRdb on the reads, gives a single entry per CDR3 protein. The sample has fewer than 550,000 distinct CDR3 sequences, approximately 31% seen once. Source material: PBMCs. These receptors were obtained from a human donor in good health (CMV status not recorded). Some clones in this sample may be carry-over from other donors' samples.

The J gene is TRBJ2-7, the V gene TRBV20-1; D unclear. Germline V gene sequence: CDR1 DFQATT, CDR2 SNEGSKA (reference sequence). V lost 0 bases, J lost 5 bases, and 11 bases lay in between. The CDR3 sequence is 13 residues long. For the CDR3, the DNA is TGCAGTGCTAGAGAGACCGTTGGGCACGAGCAGTACTTC. It specifies CSARETVGHEQYF.

This clonotype occurred a few times. The chain joins TRBV29-1 to TRBJ2-5; TRBD1 is a possible D gene (5 bases). The length of the CDR3 is 14 residues. The ends were cut back, 1 base at V and 4 bases at J, with 13 bases in the middle. Germline V lookup: CDR1 SQVTM, CDR2 ANQGSEA. CDR3 loop: CSVEVGVGRETQYF. The CDR3 DNA reads as TGCAGCGTTGAAGTCGGTGTGGGGCGAGAGACCCAGTACTTC.

This clonotype was detected only a few times. The rearrangement links TRBV14 to TRBJ2-1, with D hard to call. The length of the CDR3 is 20 residues. The V gene's germline CDR1 is SGHDN and CDR2 FVKESK. The V gene lost 4 bases and the J gene lost 2 bases, with 27 bases spanning the gap. The CDR3 nucleotides are TGTGCCAGCAGCCTTGTTGCGGTACGTGGGGTCTCGAGCCCCTACAATGAGCAGTTCTTC. Encoded protein: CASSLVAVRGVSSPYNEQFF.

This clonotype turned up a few times. This rearrangement joins TRBV5-1 to TRBJ1-2, with D tentatively TRBD1 (5 bases). The CDR3 contains 14 residues. Per the germline V gene, CDR1 is SGHRS and CDR2 is YFSETQ. V dropped 0 bases and J dropped 8 bases, with 14 bases sitting between them. For the CDR3, the DNA is TGCGCCAGCAGCTTGGCCGGGACTGAGAAGGGCTACACCTTC. Amino acids: CASSLAGTEKGYTF. The full variable domain, in which reference TRBV5-1 and TRBJ1-2 provide the parts outside the CDR3, is KAGVTQTPRYLIKTRGQQVTLSCSPISGHRSVSWYQQTPGQGLQFLFEYFSETQRNKGNFPGRFSGRQFSNSRSEMNVSTLELGDSALYLCASSLAGTEKGYTFGSGTRLTVV.

The sample holds a few counts of this clonotype. The chain employs TRBV7-2 and TRBJ1-2; 8 bases are a match to TRBD1. V lost 5 bases and J lost 7; bases outside the gene matches: 12. The germline CDR1 and CDR2 sequences are SGHTA and FQGNSA. The CDR3 runs 15 residues. CDR3 sequence (DNA): TGTGCCAGCAGCCGTGGACAGGGAACCCCCTCTGGCTACACCTTC. This codes for CASSRGQGTPSGYTF.

Of note for this clonotype: Compared with germline, one end of the junction differs, possibly owing to a read error. The J gene is TRBJ2-7, the V gene TRBV6-1; TRBD2 aligns across 15 bases. CDR1 and CDR2 (germline): MNHNS, SASEGT. This CDR3 comprises 16 residues. This CDR3 reads CASREGTSGGIYEQYF. CDR3 nucleotide sequence: TGTGCCAGCAGGGAAGGGACTAGCGGGGGGATCTACGAGCAGTACTTC.

With regard to this clonotype: A much larger clone sits a single nucleotide away, making a read error possible. The conserved closing phenylalanine or tryptophan is absent in this CDR3, likely reflecting a read error. The rearrangement links TRBV12-3 or TRBV12-4 to TRBJ1-6, with 8 bases matching TRBD1. This CDR3 spans 16 amino acids. V lost 3 bases, J lost 0 bases, and 1 base stayed unmatched. CDR3 sequence: CASSFRGRSYNSPLHY. Written as DNA, the CDR3 is TGTGCCAGCAGTTTCAGGGGGCGCTCCTATAATTCACCCCTCCACTAT.

The chain uses TRBV6-1 and TRBJ2-5, with TRBD1 matching 7 bases. Germline V gives CDR1 MNHNS, CDR2 SASEGT. With 5 bases clipped from V and 5 bases from J, the junction kept 14 bases outside the gene matches. The CDR3 extends over 16 amino acids. The CDR3 sequence is CASSPSTGSLAETQYF. The CDR3 DNA follows: TGTGCCAGCAGTCCGTCGACAGGGTCTCTTGCGGAGACCCAGTACTTC.

This clonotype was found a few times. The gene calls are TRBV6-5 and TRBJ2-5; the match to TRBD1 covers 7 bases. This CDR3 is 14 amino acids long. Germline V CDR1 and CDR2: MNHEY, SVGAGI. The junction had 5 bases not matched to a gene; V was cut back by 2 bases and J by 5 bases. The CDR3 here is CASSYRGRLETQYF. In nucleotides, the CDR3 is TGTGCCAGCAGTTACAGGGGGCGTCTTGAGACCCAGTACTTC.